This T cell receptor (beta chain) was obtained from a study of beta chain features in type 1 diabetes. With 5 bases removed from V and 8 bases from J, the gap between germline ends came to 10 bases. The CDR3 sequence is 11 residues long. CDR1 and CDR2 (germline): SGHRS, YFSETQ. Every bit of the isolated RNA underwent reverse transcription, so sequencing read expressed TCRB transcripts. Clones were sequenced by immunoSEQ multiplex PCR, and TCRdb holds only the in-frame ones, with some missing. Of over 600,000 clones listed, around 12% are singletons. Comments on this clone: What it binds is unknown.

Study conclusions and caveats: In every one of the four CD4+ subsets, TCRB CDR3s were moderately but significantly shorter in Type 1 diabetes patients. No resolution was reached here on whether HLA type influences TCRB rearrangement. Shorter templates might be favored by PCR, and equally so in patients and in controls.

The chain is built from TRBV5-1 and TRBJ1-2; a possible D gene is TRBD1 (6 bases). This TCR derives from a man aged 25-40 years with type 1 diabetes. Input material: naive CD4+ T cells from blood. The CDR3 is CASSLDRGYTF. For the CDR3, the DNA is TGCGCCAGCAGTCTGGACAGAGGCTACACCTTC.